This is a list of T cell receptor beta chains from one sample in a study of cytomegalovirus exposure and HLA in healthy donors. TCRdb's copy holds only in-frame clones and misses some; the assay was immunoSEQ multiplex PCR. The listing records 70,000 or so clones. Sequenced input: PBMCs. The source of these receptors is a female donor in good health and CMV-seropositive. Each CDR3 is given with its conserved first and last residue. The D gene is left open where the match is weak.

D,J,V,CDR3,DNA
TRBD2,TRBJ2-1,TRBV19,CASSPGTSGANEQFF,TGTGCCAGTAGTCCCGGGACTAGCGGGGCCAATGAGCAGTTCTTC
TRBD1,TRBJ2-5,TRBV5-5,CASSLESQGASRETQYF,TGTGCCAGCAGCTTGGAGTCACAGGGGGCTTCGCGGGAGACCCAGTACTTC
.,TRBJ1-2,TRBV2,CASSPRRVGYTF,TGTGCCAGCAGTCCCCGCAGGGTTGGCTACACCTTC
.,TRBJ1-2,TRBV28,CASRPRNSNYGYTF,TGTGCCAGCAGGCCAAGAAACTCTAACTATGGCTACACCTTC
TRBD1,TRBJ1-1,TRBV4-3,CASGHRRGDTEAFF,TGCGCCAGCGGCCATCGCAGGGGGGACACTGAAGCTTTCTTT
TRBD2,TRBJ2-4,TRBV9,CASSVGASGGRNIQYF,TGTGCCAGCAGCGTAGGGGCTAGCGGGGGGAGAAACATTCAGTACTTC
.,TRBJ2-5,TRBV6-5,CASRPLAEARETQYF,TGTGCCAGCAGACCACTAGCTGAGGCCAGGGAGACCCAGTACTTC
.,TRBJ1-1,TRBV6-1,CASTRHYTEAFF,TGTGCCAGCACCCGACACTACACTGAAGCTTTCTTT
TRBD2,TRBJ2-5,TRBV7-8,CASSVTSGPQETQYF,TGTGCCAGCAGCGTTACTAGCGGCCCTCAAGAGACCCAGTACTTC
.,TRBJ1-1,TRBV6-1,CASSELGGNTEAFF,TGTGCCAGCAGTGAATTGGGGGGGAACACTGAAGCTTTCTTT
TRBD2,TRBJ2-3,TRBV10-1,CASSEWLAGVGDTQYF,TGCGCCAGCAGTGAGTGGCTAGCGGGAGTTGGCGATACGCAGTATTTT
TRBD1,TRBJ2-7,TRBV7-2,CASSSGGNSYEQYF,TGTGCCAGCAGCTCAGGGGGAAACTCCTACGAGCAGTACTTC
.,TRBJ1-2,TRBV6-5,CASSYSERRNYGYTF,TGTGCCAGCAGTTACTCCGAGCGTCGTAACTATGGCTACACCTTC
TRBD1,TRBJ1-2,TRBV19,CASSQGGTVDYGYTF,TGTGCCAGTAGCCAAGGCGGGACAGTCGACTATGGCTACACCTTC
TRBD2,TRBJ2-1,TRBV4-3,CASSQEMTSRGLAGYNEQFF,TGCGCCAGCAGCCAAGAAATGACGTCGCGGGGACTAGCGGGATACAATGAGCAGTTCTTC
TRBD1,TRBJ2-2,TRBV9,CASRATGATGELFF,TGTGCCAGCAGAGCTACAGGGGCCACCGGGGAGCTGTTTTTT
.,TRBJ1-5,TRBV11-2,CASSLGVGNQPQHF,TGTGCCAGCAGCTTGGGAGTCGGGAATCAGCCCCAGCATTTT
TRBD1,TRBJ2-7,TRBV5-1,CASSFLWTGNEQYF,TGCGCCAGCAGCTTCCTCTGGACAGGGAACGAGCAGTACTTC
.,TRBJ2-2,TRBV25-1,CASSEGEAGELFF,TGTGCCAGCAGTGAAGGTGAGGCCGGGGAGCTGTTTTTT
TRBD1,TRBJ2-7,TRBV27,CASSLLAPGQGASEQYF,TGTGCCAGCAGTTTACTGGCCCCGGGACAGGGGGCGAGCGAGCAGTACTTC
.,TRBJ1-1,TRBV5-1,CASRITDTEAFF,TGCGCCAGCAGAATTACAGACACTGAAGCTTTCTTT
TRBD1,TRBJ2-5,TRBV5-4,CASSLDRTGTVGETQYF,TGTGCCAGCAGCTTGGACCGGACAGGGACCGTGGGGGAGACCCAGTACTTC
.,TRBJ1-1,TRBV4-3,CASSRAGQPNTEAFF,TGCGCCAGCAGCCGAGCCGGACAGCCCAACACTGAAGCTTTCTTT
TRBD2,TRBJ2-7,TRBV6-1,CASSSLAGDLYEQYF,TGTGCCAGCAGTAGTCTAGCGGGGGATCTCTACGAGCAGTACTTC
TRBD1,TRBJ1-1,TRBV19,CASSIDRGTEAFF,TGTGCCAGTAGTATAGACAGGGGGACTGAAGCTTTCTTT
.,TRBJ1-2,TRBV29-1,CSVDFGDTAIGYTF,TGCAGCGTTGACTTCGGGGACACTGCTATCGGCTACACCTTC
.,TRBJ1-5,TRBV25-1,CASSECKVYSDQPQHF,TGTGCCAGCAGTGAATGCAAGGTTTATAGCGATCAGCCCCAGCATTTT
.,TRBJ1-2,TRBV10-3,CAISESGQGIGGYTF,TGTGCCATCAGTGAGTCCGGGCAGGGGATCGGTGGCTACACCTTC
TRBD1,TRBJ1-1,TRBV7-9,CASSLPMGTGGAFF,TGTGCCAGCAGCCTTCCCATGGGGACAGGGGGAGCTTTCTTT
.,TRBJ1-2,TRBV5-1,CASSLEGGARGYTF,TGCGCCAGCAGCTTGGAGGGGGGGGCGCGGGGCTACACCTTC
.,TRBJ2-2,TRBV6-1,CASPSGAGDTGELFF,TGTGCCAGCCCCTCAGGGGCAGGGGACACCGGGGAGCTGTTTTTT
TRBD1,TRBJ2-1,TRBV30,CAWSVGQDYNEQFF,TGTGCCTGGAGTGTGGGACAGGACTACAATGAGCAGTTCTTC
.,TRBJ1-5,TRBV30,CAWSVGGAEGNQPQHF,TGTGCCTGGAGTGTCGGGGGGGCAGAGGGCAATCAGCCCCAGCATTTT
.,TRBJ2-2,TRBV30,CAWRRPLGTLGLVGTGELFF,TGTGCCTGGAGGCGCCCCTTGGGGACACTAGGACTAGTGGGGACCGGGGAGCTGTTTTTT
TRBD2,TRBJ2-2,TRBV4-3,CASSHTLPSGALNTGELFF,TGCGCCAGCAGCCATACCTTGCCTAGCGGGGCCCTGAACACCGGGGAGCTGTTTTTT
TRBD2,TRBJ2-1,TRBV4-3,CASSPGTSGSTYNEQFF,TGCGCCAGCAGCCCGGGGACTAGCGGGAGTACTTACAATGAGCAGTTCTTC
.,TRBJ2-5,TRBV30,CAWSVGGSETQYF,TGTGCCTGGAGTGTAGGGGGAAGCGAGACCCAGTACTTC
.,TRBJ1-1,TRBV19,CASSIAGTEAFF,TGTGCCAGTAGTATAGCAGGCACTGAAGCTTTCTTT
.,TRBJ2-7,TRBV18,CASSPLDSIYEQYF,TGTGCCAGCTCACCACTGGACTCAATATACGAGCAGTACTTC
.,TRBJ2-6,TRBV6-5,CASRRAGANVLTF,TGTGCCAGCAGACGGGCTGGGGCCAACGTCCTGACTTTC
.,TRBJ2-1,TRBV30,CAWSPLDSLSYNEQFF,TGTGCCTGGAGTCCCCTTGACAGCCTCTCCTACAATGAGCAGTTCTTC
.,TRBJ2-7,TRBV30,CAWSDTGYEQYF,TGTGCCTGGAGCGACACAGGGTACGAGCAGTACTTC
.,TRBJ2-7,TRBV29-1,CSGKTMGYEQYF,TGCAGCGGAAAAACTATGGGCTACGAGCAGTACTTC
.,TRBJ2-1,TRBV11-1,CASSLEDSPTGEQFF,TGTGCCAGCAGCTTAGAGGACTCCCCTACCGGTGAGCAGTTCTTC
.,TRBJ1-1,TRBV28,CASTLNTEAFF,TGTGCCAGCACCTTGAACACTGAAGCTTTCTTT
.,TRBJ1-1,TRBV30,CALHTANTEAFF,TGTGCCTTACATACAGCGAACACTGAAGCTTTCTTT
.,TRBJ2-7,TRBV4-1,CASSQDRLARYEQYF,TGCGCCAGCAGCCAAGATCGGCTAGCGCGGTACGAGCAGTACTTC
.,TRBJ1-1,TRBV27,CASSFRGDFAEAFF,TGTGCCAGCAGTTTCCGCGGAGATTTCGCTGAAGCTTTCTTT